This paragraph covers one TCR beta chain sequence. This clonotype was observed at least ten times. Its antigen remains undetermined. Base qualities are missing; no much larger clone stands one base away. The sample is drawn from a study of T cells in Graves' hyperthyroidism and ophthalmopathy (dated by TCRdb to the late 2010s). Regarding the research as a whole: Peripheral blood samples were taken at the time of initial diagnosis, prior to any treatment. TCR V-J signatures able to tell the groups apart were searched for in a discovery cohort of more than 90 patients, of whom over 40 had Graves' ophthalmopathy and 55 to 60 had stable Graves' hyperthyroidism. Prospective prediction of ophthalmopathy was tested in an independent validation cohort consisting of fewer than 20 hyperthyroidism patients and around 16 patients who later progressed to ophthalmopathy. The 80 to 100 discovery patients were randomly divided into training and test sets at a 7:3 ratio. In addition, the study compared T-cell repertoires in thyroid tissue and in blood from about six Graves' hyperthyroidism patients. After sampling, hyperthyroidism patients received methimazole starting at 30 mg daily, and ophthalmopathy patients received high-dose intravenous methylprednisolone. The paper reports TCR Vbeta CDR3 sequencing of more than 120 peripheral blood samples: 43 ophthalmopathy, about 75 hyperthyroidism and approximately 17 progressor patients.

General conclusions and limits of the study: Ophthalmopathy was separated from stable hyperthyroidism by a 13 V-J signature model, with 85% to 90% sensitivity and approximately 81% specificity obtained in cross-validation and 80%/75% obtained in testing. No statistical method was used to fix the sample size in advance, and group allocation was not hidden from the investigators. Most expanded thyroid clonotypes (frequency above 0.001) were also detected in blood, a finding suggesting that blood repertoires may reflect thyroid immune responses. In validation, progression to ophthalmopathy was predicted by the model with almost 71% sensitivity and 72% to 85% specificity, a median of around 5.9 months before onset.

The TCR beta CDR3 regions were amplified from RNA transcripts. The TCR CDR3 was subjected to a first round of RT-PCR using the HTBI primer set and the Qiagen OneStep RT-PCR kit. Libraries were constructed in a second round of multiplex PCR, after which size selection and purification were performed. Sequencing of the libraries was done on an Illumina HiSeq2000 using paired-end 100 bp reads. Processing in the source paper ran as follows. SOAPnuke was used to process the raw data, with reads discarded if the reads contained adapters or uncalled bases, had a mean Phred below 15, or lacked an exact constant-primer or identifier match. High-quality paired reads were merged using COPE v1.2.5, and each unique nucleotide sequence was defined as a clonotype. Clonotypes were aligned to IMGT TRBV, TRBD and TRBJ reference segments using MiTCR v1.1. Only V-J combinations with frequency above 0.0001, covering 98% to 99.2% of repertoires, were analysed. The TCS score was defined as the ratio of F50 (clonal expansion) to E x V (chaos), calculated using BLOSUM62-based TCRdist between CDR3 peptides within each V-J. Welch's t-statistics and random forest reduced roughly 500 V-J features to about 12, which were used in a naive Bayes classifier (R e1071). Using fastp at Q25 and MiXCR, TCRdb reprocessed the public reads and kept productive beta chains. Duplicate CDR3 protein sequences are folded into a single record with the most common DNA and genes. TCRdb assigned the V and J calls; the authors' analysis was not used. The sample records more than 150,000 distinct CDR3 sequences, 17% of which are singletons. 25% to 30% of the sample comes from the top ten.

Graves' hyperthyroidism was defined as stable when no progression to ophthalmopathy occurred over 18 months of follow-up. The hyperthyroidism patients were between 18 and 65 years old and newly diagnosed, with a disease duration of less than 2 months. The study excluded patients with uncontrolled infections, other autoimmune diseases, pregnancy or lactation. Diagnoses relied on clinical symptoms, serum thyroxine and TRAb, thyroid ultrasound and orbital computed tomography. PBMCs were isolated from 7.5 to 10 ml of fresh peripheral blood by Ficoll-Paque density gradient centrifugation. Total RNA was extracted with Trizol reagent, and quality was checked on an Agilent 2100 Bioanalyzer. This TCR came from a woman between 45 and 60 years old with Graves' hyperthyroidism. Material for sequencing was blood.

The DNA sequence is TGTGCCAGCAGCCAAGGGGGTTCCTATCAGCCCCAGCATTTT. Its protein product is CASSQGGSYQPQHF. This chain joins TRBV11-2 to TRBJ1-5; tentative D gene TRBD1, with 6 bases matching. CDR1 is given as SGHAT and CDR2 as FQNNGV, both from the germline V gene. The cysteine opens and the phenylalanine closes a CDR3 of 14 amino acids. Only CDR3 DNA is held: 42 bases, read in frame from base 1. V gives up 5 bases and J gives up 5 bases, and the segment between their germline ends measures 13 bases.